The entry below gives a single T cell receptor beta chain sequence along with its context. Its antigen target is currently unknown. The record has no base qualities; no much larger clone is one base away. The record originates from a study of cytomegalovirus exposure and HLA in healthy donors (dated by TCRdb to the late 2010s). At the level of the whole study: In an earlier analysis of roughly 590 of the donors, about 270 Gb of sequence data and 117 million unique TCR beta sequences from about 179 million T cells were reported. An early release that covered about 600 HLA-typed donors contained 300 to 350 gigabases of sequencing data and 70 million to 100 million unique TCR sequences. Of the roughly 410 genotyped donors, less than 90% were placed in the genetic ancestry cluster associated with self-reported Caucasian donors. The aim of the study was to test whether cataloging public T cell receptors could identify signatures of past pathogen exposure. The study profiled the T cell repertoires of fewer than 850 subjects by immunosequencing and related them to cytomegalovirus serostatus. Besides the first cohort of more than 650 subjects, a separate validation cohort made up of 120 different subjects was used. High-throughput TCR immunosequencing, statistical association of individual TCRs with disease status, and machine learning were combined to predict cytomegalovirus infection status. In a later analysis, previously published TCR beta repertoires from fewer than 750 donors were re-analyzed and high-resolution HLA genotyping was added so that TCR occurrence patterns could be studied. Rather than using new phenotypic data, the later analysis identified candidate immune exposures from TCR beta sequences and from how often those sequences occurred across donors. An earlier analysis of approximately 580 of the donors used high-throughput TCR beta sequencing to judge whether each TCR beta V gene segment behaved as functional or pseudogenic. Donor age, sex, ethnicity and CMV serostatus were compiled alongside the repertoire data. In a later genetic analysis, genome-wide SNP genotypes for about 65% of the roughly 670 donors were used, and that subset was treated as a discovery cohort. Every discovery cohort repertoire had been produced on one sequencing platform. Class I and class II HLA loci were covered by the typing at four-digit resolution. The number of typed donors differed by locus: roughly 620-640 for A, B, C, DRB1 and DQB1; 522 for DQA1; approximately 610 for DPA1; and 400 to 480 for DPB1. Because of strong linkage in the cohort, a few DR-DQ haplotypes were treated as single units for association and clustering. Among some 400 genotyped donors of the cohort, an average of roughly 230,000 unique TCR beta nucleotide sequences was sequenced per donor, of which roughly 17% were non-productive. Findings and caveats that apply to the study as a whole: In an earlier analysis of fewer than 700 of the donors, most TCR beta V segments appeared in productive rearrangements about 87% or about 30% of the time, broadly matching IMGT annotations. This cohort had only TCR beta chains sequenced, and the lack of alpha or paired-chain data limited which features could be detected. A further reported finding was that TCR beta sequences accurately predicted the HLA-A and HLA-B alleles for most subjects in the first cohort. A few of the identified cytomegalovirus-associated TCR beta chains were confirmed in vitro to be specific for cytomegalovirus antigens. When HLA alleles, especially DR and DQ, strongly co-occurred, attributing TCR associations to individual alleles was difficult. Some IMGT-functional V segments, including TRBV6-2 and TRBV6-3, could not be told apart with the 87-base-pair reads, so those segments were excluded. Most TCR sequences were seen in very few donors, while some public TCRs were found in many individuals. An association between a missense DCLRE1C variant and V-gene and J-gene trimming of TCR beta chains was found in a later genetic analysis and replicated in an independent cohort. Because HLA typing was missing for some donors at each locus, association tests included only the typed subset. A total of around 150 TCR beta chains were listed by the study as associated with cytomegalovirus. In a later analysis, TCR association rates were found to vary across HLA loci, with the most associated TCRs seen for DRB1 alleles and the fewest for HLA-C alleles. The authors suggested that the approach could potentially be generalized to other disease states and immunological phenotypes. In a later analysis, HLA-associated TCR beta chains showed more clonal expansion and lower generation probabilities than non-associated chains that were equally common. A cluster of highly shared sequence variants was judged likely to represent a technical artifact of the sequencing pipeline. Linkage disequilibrium might explain the correlated functional status among segregating V segments, but an unknown experimental factor could not be ruled out. A later analysis associated roughly 17,000 TCR beta sequences with specific HLA alleles at a false discovery rate of 0.05. The classifier was reported to diagnose cytomegalovirus status with high specificity and sensitivity in both the original and validation cohorts. Immune exposure information for the cohort was limited to CMV serostatus. Because counts were too low, under 20 rarely observed V segments, including chromosome 9 orphons, were left out of the earlier analysis of a few hundred of the donors. A later analysis found that most CMV-associated TCR beta chains appeared HLA-restricted, with HLA associations seemingly driven largely by CMV exposure. Several of the top co-occurrence clusters appeared to be linked to parvovirus B19, influenza, CMV and Epstein-Barr virus, according to a later analysis. In a later genetic analysis, fewer N-insertions in productive TCRs were reported among donors in an Asian-associated ancestry cluster than the roughly 700-donor mean. Sequencing depth was assumed to be roughly uniform across donors in the presence/absence analyses, though that assumption may not hold.

Receptor libraries were prepared by the immunoSEQ multiplex PCR assay. The multiplex PCR relied on a mix of 60 forward primers for TCR Vbeta segments and 13 reverse primers for TCR Jbeta segments. Amplification of the CDR3 region of rearranged TCR beta genes was performed with a multiplex PCR assay on genomic DNA. The amplified TCR beta libraries were sequenced on the Illumina HiSeq System as 87-base-pair reads. Processing in the source paper ran as follows. In a later analysis, 77 million or so unique TCR beta chains were counted across the 500 to 700 repertoires, and roughly 11 million of these chains were shared by at least two donors. To remove PCR and sequencing errors, raw reads were error-corrected and collapsed into unique sequences using a nearest-neighbor algorithm that merged closely related sequences. To assign V, D and J gene segments, CDR3 sequences were aligned to IMGT reference sequences. Each retained sequence needed at least a six-nucleotide match to both a V gene segment and a J gene segment. Rearrangements were called productive when the CDR3 lacked stop codons and stayed in frame with V and J; all others were non-productive. CDR3 was defined by IMGT convention, running from the second conserved V-encoded cysteine to the conserved J-encoded phenylalanine. The earlier analysis of 500 to 600 of the donors excluded sequences that lacked an unambiguous match to a single V gene segment. An earlier analysis of roughly 590 of the donors called V segments functional above 56.7% productive rearrangements and segregating when the between-donor standard deviation exceeded 5%. To diagnose cytomegalovirus status from the catalog of TCR beta chain sequences, a statistical classification framework was built. In a later analysis, TCR nucleotide sequences were compared against IMGT/GENE-DB human TR gene sequences so that V and J genes could be assigned. Using the TCRdist pipeline, a later analysis assigned CDR3 sequences along with most-parsimonious VDJ recombination scenarios. In a later analysis, every TCR beta chain was defined by the combination of its CDR3 amino acid sequence and its V-gene family, and reads without a unique V-gene family were dropped. To address suspected cross-contamination and a sequencing artifact, a later analysis removed 592 highly shared, low-generation-probability nucleotide sequences. In a later analysis, a clonal expansion index for each public chain was calculated from normalized within-repertoire ranks of inferred template counts. Generation probabilities in a later analysis came from a VDJ recombination model fitted to out-of-frame rearrangements, and those results were checked against IGoR. In a later analysis, TCR-TCR, TCR-HLA and TCR-CMV co-occurrence was scored with hypergeometric tests, and a repertoire-size bias correction was applied to TCR pairs. In a later analysis, false discovery rates were estimated by permuting HLA or CMV assignments 20 times. A later analysis grouped co-occurring TCRs with DBSCAN, adding TCRdist sequence similarity when clustering within HLA-allele-positive subsets. Co-occurrence clustering excluded repertoires with fewer than 30,000 or more than 120,000 public chains, plus five with anomalous nucleotide sharing. Not all clones reach the TCRdb copy of this immuneACCESS table, which keeps in-frame sequences only. Checked studies attribute under half of the gap to unresolved V genes and leave the rest unexplained. The V and J calls and clone size are taken from that table; D and trimming were inferred from the DNA. The sample table contains about 180,000 clones; only one count was recorded for 80% to 90% of them. The ten top clones hold less than 3% of the sample.

V is shortened by 3 bases, J by 4 bases, and the region joining them spans 6 bases. CDR1 LGHNA and CDR2 YNFKEQ were looked up in the germline V gene. The CDR3 numbers 12 residues from cysteine through phenylalanine. Just CDR3 DNA is preserved here, 36 bases in frame from base 1. In total, 500 to 700 healthy bone marrow donors made up the cohort. At the time of sampling, all cohort members were nominally healthy, though unrecorded immune exposures were likely present. The donor tested CMV seronegative, placing the donor among the 350 or so seronegative members of the cohort. Every donor gave a peripheral blood sample, and the peripheral blood mononuclear cells from that sample were used for TCR beta sequencing. Genomic DNA extraction from the blood cell samples was performed with the Qiagen DNeasy Blood Extraction Kit.

This receptor was taken from a male donor in good health and CMV-seronegative. The V and J genes are TRBV4-2 and TRBJ1-2, with no confident D gene call. What was sequenced was PBMCs. The base sequence is TGTGCCAGCAGCCAGAACAGCTATGGCTACACCTTC. The resulting protein is CASSQNSYGYTF.